This entry lists 5 T cell receptor beta chains sequenced from one sample in a study of cytomegalovirus exposure and HLA in healthy donors. The assay was immunoSEQ multiplex PCR, and TCRdb's table has in-frame clones only and misses some. The data show 150,000 or so clones, with approximately 86% seen just once and about 2.2% held by the top ten. Sequenced input: PBMCs. The receptors derive from a human donor in good health.

This chain links TRBV4-1 with TRBJ2-5, with 7 nucleotides matching TRBD2. Germline V lookup: CDR1 MGHRA, CDR2 YSYEKL. Trimming removed 1 base from V and 3 bases from J; junction bases left unmatched: 2. The CDR3 sequence is 14 residues long. CDR3 amino acids: CASSQALAEETQYF. The CDR3 DNA reads TGCGCCAGCAGCCAAGCGCTAGCGGAAGAGACCCAGTACTTC.

The chain combines TRBV15 with TRBJ2-6, with TRBD2 as a possible D gene (5 bases). CDR3 length: 18 amino acids. V shed 2 bases and J shed 4 bases, with 18 bases lying between them. In germline, CDR1 is LNHNV, CDR2 YYDKDF (reference sequence). In DNA form, the CDR3 reads TGTGCCACCAGCAGAACTTCCACTCGGGATTGGGGGGCCAACGTCCTGACTTTC. It specifies CATSRTSTRDWGANVLTF.

CDR3 sequence reads: CASSLFGGTGANVLTF. CDR3 DNA: TGTGCCAGCAGTTTATTTGGAGGGACTGGGGCCAACGTCCTGACTTTC. The V call is TRBV28, the J call TRBJ2-6, with a tentative D call TRBD2 (6 bases). V dropped 1 base and J dropped 2 bases, with 9 bases sitting between them. CDR1 is MDHEN and CDR2 is SYDVKM in the germline V gene. The CDR3 spans 16 residues.

The J gene is TRBJ2-3, the V gene TRBV29-1; 7 bases line up with TRBD1. Losses at the gene ends were 3 bases for V and 1 base for J; bases not matched to a gene: 7. Germline CDR1 SQVTM, CDR2 ANQGSEA. The CDR3 runs 15 residues. The CDR3 DNA sequence: TGCAGCGTTGAGGCGACAGGGATTGGCACAGATACGCAGTATTTT. Protein sequence: CSVEATGIGTDTQYF.

V is TRBV27 and J is TRBJ2-3, with D maybe TRBD1 (7 bases). V lost 6 bases to trimming and J lost 6 bases, with 16 bases between them. The germline V gene encodes CDR1 MNHEY and CDR2 SMNVEV (reference sequence). There are 14 residues in the CDR3. The CDR3 nucleotides are TGTGCCAGCAGGCCTAAACAGGGGAGGGATACGCAGTATTTT. Translated: CASRPKQGRDTQYF.